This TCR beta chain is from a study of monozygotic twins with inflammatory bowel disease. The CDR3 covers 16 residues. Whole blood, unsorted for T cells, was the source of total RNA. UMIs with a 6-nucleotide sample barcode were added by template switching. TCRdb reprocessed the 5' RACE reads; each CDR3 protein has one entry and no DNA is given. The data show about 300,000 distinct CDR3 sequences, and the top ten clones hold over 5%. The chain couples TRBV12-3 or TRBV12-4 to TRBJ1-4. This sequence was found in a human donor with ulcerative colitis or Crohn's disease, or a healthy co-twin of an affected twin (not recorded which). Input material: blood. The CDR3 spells CASTGRAGGTNEKLFF.